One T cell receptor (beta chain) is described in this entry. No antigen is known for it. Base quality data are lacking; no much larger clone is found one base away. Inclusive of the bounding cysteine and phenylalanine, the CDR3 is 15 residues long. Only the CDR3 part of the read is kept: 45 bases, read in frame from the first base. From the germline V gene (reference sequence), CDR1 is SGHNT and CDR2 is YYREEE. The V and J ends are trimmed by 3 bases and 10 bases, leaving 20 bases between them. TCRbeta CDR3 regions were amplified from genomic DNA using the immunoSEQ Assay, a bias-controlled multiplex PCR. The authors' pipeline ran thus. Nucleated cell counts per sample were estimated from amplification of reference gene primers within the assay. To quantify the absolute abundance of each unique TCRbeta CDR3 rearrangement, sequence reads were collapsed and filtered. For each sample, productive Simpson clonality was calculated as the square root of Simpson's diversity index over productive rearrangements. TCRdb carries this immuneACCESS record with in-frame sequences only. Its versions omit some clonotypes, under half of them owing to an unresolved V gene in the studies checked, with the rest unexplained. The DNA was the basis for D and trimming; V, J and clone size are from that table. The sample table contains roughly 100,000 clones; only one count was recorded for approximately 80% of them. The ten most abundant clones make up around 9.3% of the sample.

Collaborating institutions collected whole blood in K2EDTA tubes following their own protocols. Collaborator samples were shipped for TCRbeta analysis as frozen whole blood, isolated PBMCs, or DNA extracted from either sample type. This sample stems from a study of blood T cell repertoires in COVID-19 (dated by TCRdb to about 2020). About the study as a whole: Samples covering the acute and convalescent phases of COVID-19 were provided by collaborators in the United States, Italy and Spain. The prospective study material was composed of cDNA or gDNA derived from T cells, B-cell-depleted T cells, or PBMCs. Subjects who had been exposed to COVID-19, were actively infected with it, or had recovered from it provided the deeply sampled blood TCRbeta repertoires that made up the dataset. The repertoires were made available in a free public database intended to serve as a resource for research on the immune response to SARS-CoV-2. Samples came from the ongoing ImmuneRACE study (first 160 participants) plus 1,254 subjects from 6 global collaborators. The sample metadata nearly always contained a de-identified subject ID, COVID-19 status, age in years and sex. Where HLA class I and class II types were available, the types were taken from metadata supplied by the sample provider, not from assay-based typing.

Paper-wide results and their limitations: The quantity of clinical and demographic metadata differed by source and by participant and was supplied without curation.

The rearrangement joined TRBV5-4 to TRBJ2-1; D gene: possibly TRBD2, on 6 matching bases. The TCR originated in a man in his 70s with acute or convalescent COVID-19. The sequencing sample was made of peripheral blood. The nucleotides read TGTGCCAGCAGCTCTCGACGAGGGGTTGGAGGGGAGCAGTTCTTC. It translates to CASSSRRGVGGEQFF.